This TCR beta chain was identified in a study of blood T cell repertoires in COVID-19. Across the study: COVID-19 samples collected from the United States, Italy and Spain covered acute and convalescent phases. PBMCs, B-cell-depleted T cells, or T cells provided the cDNA or gDNA that made up the material.

Per the original methods: Amplification of reference gene primers was used by the study to estimate nucleated cell counts. Method: immunoSEQ multiplex PCR; TCRdb's copy keeps in-frame clones and lacks some. V and J calls and clone size are those listed in that table; D and trimming were worked out from the DNA. The sample lists about 100,000 clones; more than 65% were seen once. V shed 4 bases and J 3 bases; nucleotides not matched to a gene: 11. The CDR3 is 16 residues long. The germline V gene has CDR1 SGHRS and CDR2 YFSETQ. The origin of this receptor is a man between 65 and 80 years old with active or convalescent COVID-19. Sample: peripheral blood. The gene calls are TRBV5-1 and TRBJ2-5; TRBD1 matches at 8 bases. CDR3 DNA sequence: TGCGCCAGCAGCGGACCCTCTTGGGGACAGGAAGAGACCCAGTACTTC. Protein: CASSGPSWGQEETQYF. The entire variable domain, with the rest obtained from reference TRBV5-1 and TRBJ2-5, is as follows: KAGVTQTPRYLIKTRGQQVTLSCSPISGHRSVSWYQQTPGQGLQFLFEYFSETQRNKGNFPGRFSGRQFSNSRSEMNVSTLELGDSALYLCASSGPSWGQEETQYFGPGTRLLVL.